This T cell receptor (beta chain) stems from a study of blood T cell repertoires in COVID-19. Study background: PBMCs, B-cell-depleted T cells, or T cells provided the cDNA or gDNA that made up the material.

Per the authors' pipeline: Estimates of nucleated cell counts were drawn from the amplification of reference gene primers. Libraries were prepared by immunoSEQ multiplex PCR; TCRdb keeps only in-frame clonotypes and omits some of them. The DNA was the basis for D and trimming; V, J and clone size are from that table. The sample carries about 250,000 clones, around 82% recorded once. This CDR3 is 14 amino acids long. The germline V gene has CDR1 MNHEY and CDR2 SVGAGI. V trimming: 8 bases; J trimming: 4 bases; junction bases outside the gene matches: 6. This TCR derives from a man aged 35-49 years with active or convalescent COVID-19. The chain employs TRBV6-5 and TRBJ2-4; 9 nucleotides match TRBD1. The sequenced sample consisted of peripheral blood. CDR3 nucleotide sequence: TGTGCCAGCGGGATACAGGGGGCAAAAAACATTCAGTACTTC. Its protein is CASGIQGAKNIQYF.